The sequence of this T cell receptor beta chain was determined in a study of T cells in narcolepsy. The overall study: Donors had narcolepsy type 1 or type 2, or were healthy controls. Study-wide results and caveats: Blood of same and different patients, but not healthy controls, reportedly held recurring autoreactive clonotypes.

The data were produced by immunoSEQ multiplex PCR, yet TCRdb's version contains in-frame clones alone and is incomplete. The sample records about 10,000 clones, roughly 65% being singletons. From germline, CDR1 is SGHAT and CDR2 FQNNGV. This CDR3 has 15 amino acids. The germline V and J ends were trimmed by 4 bases and 1 base, with 10 bases remaining between them. Worth noting for this clone: The antigen remains undetermined.

Sequencing was carried out using CD45RA- memory CD8+ T cells from PBMCs. The chain links TRBV11-2 to TRBJ2-2; D remains unclear. The clonotype originates from a human donor with narcolepsy. CDR3 protein: CASSYGRRNTGELFF. CDR3 nucleotides: TGTGCCAGCAGCTATGGCAGGAGGAACACCGGGGAGCTGTTTTTT.